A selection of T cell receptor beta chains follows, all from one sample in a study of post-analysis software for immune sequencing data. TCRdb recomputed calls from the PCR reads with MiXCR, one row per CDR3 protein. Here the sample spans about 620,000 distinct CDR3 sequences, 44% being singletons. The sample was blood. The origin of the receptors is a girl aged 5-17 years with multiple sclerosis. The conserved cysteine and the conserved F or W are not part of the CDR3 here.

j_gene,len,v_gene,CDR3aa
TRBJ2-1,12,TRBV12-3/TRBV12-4,ASSLRSGAGEQF
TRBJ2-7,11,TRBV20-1,SAILDSSYEQY
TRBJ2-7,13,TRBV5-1,ASSLGGLLVHEQY
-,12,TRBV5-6,ASSFSGREYEQY
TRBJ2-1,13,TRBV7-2,ASSYGLAGYNEQF
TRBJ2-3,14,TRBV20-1,SARVGSGSRTDTQY
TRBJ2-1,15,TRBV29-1,SVEGRSGLAGHNEQF
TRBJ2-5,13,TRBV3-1,ASSQDNTPQETQY
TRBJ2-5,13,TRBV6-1,ASSAGQGVGETQY
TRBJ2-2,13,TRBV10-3,AISAFGMNTGELF
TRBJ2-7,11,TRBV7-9,ASSFRDSLEQY
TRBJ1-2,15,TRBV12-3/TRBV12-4,ASSVRSRGAGDYGYT
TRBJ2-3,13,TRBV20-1,SARDLHWSTDTQY
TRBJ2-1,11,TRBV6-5,ASSGTAGNEQF
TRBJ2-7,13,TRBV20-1,SARKTGGWGVEQY
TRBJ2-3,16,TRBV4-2,ASSQEFVRGSGGYTQY
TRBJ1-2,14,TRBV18,ASSPQMTGGERGYT
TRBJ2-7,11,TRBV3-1,ASSRGDRYEQY
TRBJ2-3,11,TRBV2,ASSELAGVTQY
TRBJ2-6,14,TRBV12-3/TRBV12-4,ASSRTGVVGANVLT
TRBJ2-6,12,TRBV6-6,ASSYEPGANVLT